The T cell receptor beta chain described here comes from a study of post-analysis software for immune sequencing data. Study background: Included among the disease courses, which were recorded for the cohort, were relapsing-remitting, secondary progressive and progressive-relapsing multiple sclerosis. Findings of the study overall: With TRBV5-6, TRBV5-1 and TRBV20-1 included, about 5 TRBV segments were more frequent in patients than in controls.

The TCR beta cDNA libraries carried unique molecular identifiers. One entry per CDR3 protein results from TCRdb running MiXCR on the PCR reads. The sample holds around 500,000 distinct CDR3 sequences, 30% to 40% seen once. As concerns this clonotype: The antigen is not known.

Trimming stripped 11 bases from V and 7 bases from J, with 21 bases between. This CDR3 has 14 amino acids. Germline CDR1 and CDR2: SNHLY and FYNNEI. Material for sequencing was blood. This chain connects TRBV2 to TRBJ2-1; unclear D gene. The TCR originated in a girl between 2 and 17 years old with multiple sclerosis. The CDR3 nucleotides are TGTGCCTACTTCCCCGCCTTTGTTTTGAATGAGCAGTTCTTC. Its protein product is CAYFPAFVLNEQFF.